This passage covers 7 T cell receptor beta chains from one sample sequenced in a study of T cell repertoires in cytomegalovirus infection. TCRdb itself ran the reads through MiXCR, one entry per CDR3 protein. This table holds approximately 990,000 distinct CDR3 sequences, less than 35% found once. No antigen is known for these receptors. The sample was cultured CD8+ T cells from PBMCs, taken from culture after CMV antigen stimulation. These receptors all come from a human donor in good health (CMV status not recorded). Some clones in this sample may be carry-over from other donors' samples.

A note on this clonotype: A much larger clone is a single base away; this may be a read error. This sequence joins TRBV6-1 and TRBJ2-2; a weak D match, TRBD1 (6 bases). The length of the CDR3 is 17 residues. The V gene lost 2 bases and the J gene lost 1 base, with 14 bases spanning the gap. The germline V gene encodes CDR1 MNHNS and CDR2 SASEGT. CDR3 bases: TGTGCCAGCAGTGAAAGTGACAGGAACCTGAACACCGGGGAGCTGTTTTTT. Translated, it gives CASSESDRNLNTGELFF.

The chain links TRBV11-2 to TRBJ1-6; D might be TRBD1 (5 bases). Germline assignment: CDR1 SGHAT and CDR2 FQNNGV. The CDR3 extends over 19 amino acids. Trimming shortened V by 6 bases and J by 0 bases, and 21 bases separated the two germline ends. Written as DNA, the CDR3 is TGTGCCAGCAGACCATGGGGCAGTCGATCGAGCTCCTATAATTCACCCCTCCACTTT. Its translation is CASRPWGSRSSSYNSPLHF.

The chain couples TRBV7-9 to TRBJ2-3; TRBD2 is a possible D gene (6 bases). The CDR3 runs 18 residues. Trimming shortened V by 5 bases and J by 0 bases, and 21 bases separated the two germline ends. CDR1 is SEHNR and CDR2 is FQNEAQ in the germline V gene (reference sequence). In DNA, the CDR3 is TGTGCCAGCAGCCCCTACCCCTTGACTAGTGCTAGCACAGATACGCAGTATTTT. Translation gives CASSPYPLTSASTDTQYF.

This clonotype was seen a handful of times. The chain employs TRBV12-3 or TRBV12-4 and TRBJ2-3; D unresolved. V shed 3 bases and J shed 0 bases, with 4 bases lying between them. The CDR3 runs to 13 residues. CDR3 region: CASSFFSTDTQYF. The CDR3 coding sequence is TGTGCCAGCAGTTTTTTCAGCACAGATACGCAGTATTTT.

J is TRBJ1-5 and V is TRBV3-1; TRBD1 agrees at 8 bases. CDR3 length: 14 residues. Germline values: CDR1 LGHDT, CDR2 YNNKEL (reference sequence). V lost 3 bases, J lost 6 bases, and 4 bases stayed unmatched. The CDR3 DNA sequence: TGTGCCAGCAGCCAGACAGGGGAGGCTCAGCCCCAGCATTTT. As protein: CASSQTGEAQPQHF.

Only a few counts were recorded for this clonotype. The J gene is TRBJ2-3, the V gene TRBV6-6; 9 bases align to TRBD2. This CDR3 spans 17 amino acids. Trimming cost V 2 bases and J 7 bases; bases outside gene matches: 13. Germline V lookup: CDR1 MNHNY, CDR2 SVGAGI (reference sequence). The CDR3 loop reads CASSYDSGGLVDHTQYF. The CDR3 DNA sequence: TGTGCCAGCAGTTACGATAGCGGGGGACTGGTTGACCATACGCAGTATTTT.

In its sample, this clonotype was seen a few times. The J gene is TRBJ1-5, the V gene TRBV12-3 or TRBV12-4; 8 nucleotides agree with TRBD1. The CDR3 runs 16 residues. Losses at the gene ends were 5 bases for V and 2 bases for J; bases not matched to a gene: 8. The CDR3 nucleotides read TGTGCCAGCAGTCTTTGGACAGGGCAAGGCAATCAGCCCCAGCATTTT. Amino acid sequence: CASSLWTGQGNQPQHF.